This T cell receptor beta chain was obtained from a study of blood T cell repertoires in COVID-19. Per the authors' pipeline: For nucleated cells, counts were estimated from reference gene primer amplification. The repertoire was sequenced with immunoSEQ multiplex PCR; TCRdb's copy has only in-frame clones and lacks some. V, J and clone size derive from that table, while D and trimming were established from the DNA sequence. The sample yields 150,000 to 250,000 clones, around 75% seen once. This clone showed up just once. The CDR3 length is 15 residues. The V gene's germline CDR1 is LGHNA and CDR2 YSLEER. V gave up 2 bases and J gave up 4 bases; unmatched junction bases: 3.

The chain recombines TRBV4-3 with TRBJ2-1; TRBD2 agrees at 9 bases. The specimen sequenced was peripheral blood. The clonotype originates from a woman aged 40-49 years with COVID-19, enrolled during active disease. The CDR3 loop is CASSQSGGLYNEQFF. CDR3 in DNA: TGCGCCAGCAGCCAAAGCGGGGGGCTTTACAATGAGCAGTTCTTC.